This TCR beta chain emerged from a study of beta chain features in type 1 diabetes. Expressed TCRB transcripts were sequenced because the isolated RNA had all been reverse transcribed beforehand. Read counts averaged approximately 3.3 million for samples of naive, central memory and regulatory T cells. Assay: immunoSEQ multiplex PCR; the TCRdb copy retains only in-frame clones and omits some. The sample has 200,000 to 250,000 clones; 11% are singletons. This clone has just a few counts. Its specificity is not known. The germline gives CDR1 GTSNPN, CDR2 SVGIG (reference sequence). The trim removed 0 bases at V and 2 bases at J, leaving 4 bases unmatched. The CDR3 contains 15 residues. Findings and caveats of the study: In all four CD4+ subsets, TCRB CDR3 length was significantly, moderately reduced in type 1 diabetes.

The chain combines TRBV30 with TRBJ2-7, with TRBD2 identical over 10 bases. The specimen sequenced was central memory CD4+ T cells from blood. The clonotype was recovered from a man between 18 and 35 years old in good health. In DNA form, the CDR3 reads TGTGCCTGGAGTGTACAAAGCGGGAGGGCCTACGAGCAGTACTTC. It specifies CAWSVQSGRAYEQYF.